The 7 T cell receptor beta chains presented below share a single source sample, sequenced in a study of blood T cell repertoires in COVID-19 (dated by TCRdb to between 2020 and 2021). The method behind the library was the immunoSEQ multiplex PCR assay. Drawn from immuneACCESS, this table holds only the in-frame rearrangements with V and J called that TCRdb kept. Clones are partly lost; checked studies trace under half to an unresolved V gene and leave the rest unexplained. The sample table shows more than 200,000 clones, and around 82% are seen once. The ten largest clonotypes hold about 4.4% of the sample. Sequenced input: peripheral blood. Receptors originate from a man in his fifties or sixties with active or convalescent COVID-19.

This rearrangement joins TRBV7-9 to TRBJ1-4; 8 bases are shared with TRBD1. Trimming removed 4 bases from V and 2 bases from J; junction bases left unmatched: 3. The germline V gene encodes CDR1 SEHNR and CDR2 FQNEAQ (reference sequence). CDR3 size: 15 residues. CDR3 protein: CASSSTGGTNEKLFF. Here the CDR3 DNA reads TGTGCCAGCAGCTCTACAGGGGGTACTAATGAAAAACTGTTTTTT.

V is TRBV9 and J is TRBJ2-2; 8 nucleotides line up with TRBD2. The CDR3 spans 17 residues. Germline values: CDR1 SGDLS, CDR2 YYNGEE. Trimming took 3 bases from V and 5 from J; bases not matched to a gene: 12. The CDR3 nucleotides are TGTGCCAGCAGCGGCCCCGGACGGGGGGGCACTACCGGGGAGCTGTTTTTT. It yields the protein CASSGPGRGGTTGELFF.

The rearrangement links TRBV5-4 to TRBJ2-3; 13 bases are a match to TRBD2. The germline V gene encodes CDR1 SGHNT and CDR2 YYREEE (reference sequence). This CDR3 spans 15 amino acids. Trimming took 5 bases from V and 4 from J; bases not matched to a gene: 4. CDR3 amino acids: CASRQGLAGADTQYF. The CDR3 region has the DNA TGTGCCAGCAGGCAAGGACTAGCGGGGGCAGATACGCAGTATTTT.

This CDR3 reads CASTGDEKLFF. CDR3 nucleotides: TGTGCCAGCACAGGGGATGAAAAACTGTTTTTT. V and J are TRBV6-4 and TRBJ1-4; tentative D call: TRBD1 (6 bases). Germline V gene lookup returns CDR1 MRHNA and CDR2 SNTAGT. Deletions cut 7 bases from V and 6 bases from J, with 6 bases between. This CDR3 has 11 amino acids.

V gene TRBV7-2 combines with J gene TRBJ1-6, with 7 bases identical to TRBD1. This CDR3 has 15 residues. The V gene end was trimmed by 7 bases and the J gene end by 6 bases; junction bases not matched to a gene: 9. The germline V gene has CDR1 SGHTA and CDR2 FQGNSA. The CDR3 DNA sequence: TGTGCCAGCATCGAAGACGGGACAGTTAATTCACCCCTCCACTTT. Amino acids: CASIEDGTVNSPLHF.

CDR3 amino acids: CASSTDGQGRDEQFF. The CDR3, as DNA: TGCGCCAGCAGCACGGACGGACAGGGCAGGGATGAGCAGTTCTTC. The chain has TRBV5-1 and TRBJ2-1; TRBD1 matches 8 bases. With 4 bases clipped from V and 8 bases from J, the junction kept 11 bases outside the gene matches. CDR1 and CDR2 (germline): SGHRS, YFSETQ. This CDR3 spans 15 amino acids.

This rearrangement joins TRBV6-2 or TRBV6-3 to TRBJ1-4, with a tentative D call TRBD1 (5 bases). Trimming removed 5 bases at V and 8 bases at J, with 15 bases between. The length of the CDR3 is 14 residues. Germline-derived CDR1 and CDR2 are MNHEY and SVGEGT. The CDR3 DNA follows: TGTGCCAGCAGTGAGGACAAACCGTTCGAAAAACTGTTTTTT. It translates to CASSEDKPFEKLFF.